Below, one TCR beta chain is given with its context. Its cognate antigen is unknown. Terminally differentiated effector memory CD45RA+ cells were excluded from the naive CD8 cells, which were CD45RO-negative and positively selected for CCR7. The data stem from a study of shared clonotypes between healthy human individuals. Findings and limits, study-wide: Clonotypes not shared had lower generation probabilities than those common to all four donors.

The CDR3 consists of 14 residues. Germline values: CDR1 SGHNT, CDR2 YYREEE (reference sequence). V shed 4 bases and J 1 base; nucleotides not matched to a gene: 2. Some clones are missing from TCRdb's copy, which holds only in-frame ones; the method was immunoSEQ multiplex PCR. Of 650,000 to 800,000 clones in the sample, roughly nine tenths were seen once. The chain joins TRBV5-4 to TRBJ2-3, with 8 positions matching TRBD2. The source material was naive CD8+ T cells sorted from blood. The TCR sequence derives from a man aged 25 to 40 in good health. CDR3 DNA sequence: TGTGCCAGCAGCCCAGCGGGGGGCACAGATACGCAGTATTTT. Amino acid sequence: CASSPAGGTDTQYF.